This note documents a single T cell receptor (beta chain) sequence. Antigen unknown. A multiplex PCR was run with 60 Vbeta primers and 13 Jbeta primers. TCRdb's table, derived via immunoSEQ multiplex PCR, lists solely in-frame clones and lacks some. Seen here are 69,000 or so clones, 74% observed once, and the top ten hold approximately 12%. The sample originates from a study of cytomegalovirus exposure and HLA in healthy donors. Findings and caveats of the study: The records held CMV serostatus as the only immune exposure information.

Germline V lookup: CDR1 SGHTA, CDR2 FQGNSA. The CDR3 has 16 amino acids. The trim removed 0 bases at V and 8 bases at J, leaving 10 bases unmatched. This sequence originates from an older woman in good health and CMV-seropositive. The chain combines TRBV7-2 with TRBJ2-1; 7 bases fit TRBD2. Sequences were obtained from PBMCs. CDR3 in amino acids: CASSLAHGGGRYEQFF. The DNA for the CDR3 is TGTGCCAGCAGCTTAGCGCATGGGGGAGGGCGGTATGAGCAGTTCTTC.